A single sample gave rise to the 18 T cell receptor beta chains below, sequenced in a study of graft-versus-host responses after intestinal transplantation. TCRdb's table, derived via immunoSEQ multiplex PCR, lists solely in-frame clones and lacks some. This repertoire shows about 120,000 clones, about nine tenths found once; its top ten account for about 0.18%. These receptors have no known antigen. The sample in question was unstimulated CD4+ T cells sorted from spleen or lymph node cells, obtained before intestinal transplant. The receptor set was obtained from a human donor who received an intestinal transplant.

The chain recombines TRBV10-3 with TRBJ2-7, with 12 positions matching TRBD2. Germline CDR1 and CDR2: ENHRY and SYGVKD. The CDR3 consists of 16 residues. Germline trimming cut 2 bases from V and 5 bases from J; bases unmatched to any gene: 7. CDR3: CAISEQLTSGSNEQYF. The CDR3 DNA sequence: TGTGCCATCAGTGAGCAATTGACTAGCGGGAGCAACGAGCAGTACTTC.

V usage is TRBV4-2 and J usage is TRBJ2-3; 10 bases fit TRBD2. The CDR3 extends over 17 amino acids. J was trimmed by 0 bases and V by 4 bases; bases with no gene match: 7. Germline-derived CDR1 and CDR2 are LGHNA and YNFKEQ. For the CDR3, the DNA is TGTGCCAGCAGCCCCCGATTAGCGGGAGGAAGCACAGATACGCAGTATTTT. Amino acids: CASSPRLAGGSTDTQYF.

V gene TRBV2 combines with J gene TRBJ1-1; 9 bases are shared with TRBD1. J lost 8 bases, V lost 3 bases, and 7 bases had no gene match. This CDR3 comprises 14 residues. CDR1 is SNHLY and CDR2 is FYNNEI in the germline V gene. In nucleotides, the CDR3 is TGTGCCAGCAGTGACCGACAGGGGGTCACCGAAGCTTTCTTT. Encoded protein: CASSDRQGVTEAFF.

This clone was recorded a few times. J is TRBJ1-2 and V is TRBV6-6; 10 bases align to TRBD1. Per the germline V gene, CDR1 is MNHNY and CDR2 is SVGAGI (reference sequence). With V trimmed by 2 bases and J by 8 bases, 5 bases remained unmatched. This CDR3 region has 14 residues. In DNA, the CDR3 is TGTGCCAGCAGTTACGACGGGACAGGGGTCGGCTACACCTTC. It is translated as CASSYDGTGVGYTF.

The chain has TRBV7-9 and TRBJ1-2; D may be TRBD1 (6 bases). The length of the CDR3 is 14 residues. V was clipped by 2 bases and J by 7 bases, with 14 bases between them. The germline V gene has CDR1 SEHNR and CDR2 FQNEAQ (reference sequence). The DNA of the CDR3 is TGTGCCAGCAGCTTACAGGGGCCCATAGGTGGCTACACCTTC. Its translation: CASSLQGPIGGYTF.

CDR3 DNA sequence: TGTGCCAGCAGCTTACGGCAGGCCTCCAATGAAAAACTGTTTTTT. Encoded protein: CASSLRQASNEKLFF. The genes are TRBV11-2 and TRBJ1-4; D remains ambiguous. The V and J ends lost 2 bases and 5 bases respectively, with 12 bases between them. The CDR3 is 15 residues long. CDR1 and CDR2 (germline): SGHAT, FQNNGV.

V usage is TRBV28 and J usage is TRBJ2-4; TRBD2 agrees at 16 bases. The CDR3 runs to 18 residues. Germline V gene sequence: CDR1 MDHEN, CDR2 SYDVKM. V was clipped by 1 base and J by 6 bases; unmatched bases: 6. The CDR3 here is CASSLSGTSGRAGNIQYF. DNA of the CDR3: TGTGCCAGCAGTTTATCCGGGACTAGCGGGAGGGCCGGAAACATTCAGTACTTC.

For the CDR3, the DNA is TGCGCCAGCAGCCAGAGCGGGAGAGGTGTCCCGCAAGAGACCCAGTACTTC. Translated, it gives CASSQSGRGVPQETQYF. V gene TRBV4-1 combines with J gene TRBJ2-5, with 8 bases matching TRBD2. The CDR3 loop spans 17 amino acids. Germline V gives CDR1 MGHRA, CDR2 YSYEKL. V lost 3 bases, J lost 2 bases, and 11 bases stayed unmatched.

This clone showed up just a few times. The chain employs TRBV5-6 and TRBJ2-7, with a weak D call TRBD1 (5 bases). V was shortened by 0 bases and J by 3 bases, with 13 bases between the two germline ends. The CDR3 is made up of 15 amino acids. CDR1 and CDR2 from the germline V gene are SGHDT and YYEEEE. The CDR3 DNA follows: TGTGCCAGCAGCTTGGCAGGGCAAGTAAGCTACGAGCAGTACTTC. Its protein product is CASSLAGQVSYEQYF. The whole variable domain, filled in from reference TRBV5-6 and TRBJ2-7, reads DAGVTQSPTHLIKTRGQQVTLRCSPKSGHDTVSWYQQALGQGPQFIFQYYEEEERQRGNFPDRFSGHQFPNYSSELNVNALLLGDSALYLCASSLAGQVSYEQYFGPGTRLTVT.

The chain is built from TRBV28 and TRBJ1-5; TRBD1 might be the D (5 bases). The CDR3 has 15 amino acids. Germline CDR1 and CDR2: MDHEN and SYDVKM. V was pared by 5 bases and J by 6 bases, with 17 bases between. The CDR3 is CASSPFGAGPQPQHF. CDR3 bases: TGTGCCAGCAGTCCATTCGGCGCGGGGCCTCAGCCCCAGCATTTT.

This clone was recorded only once. The chain joins TRBV28 to TRBJ2-5, with TRBD2 matching 12 bases. V was pared by 4 bases and J by 4 bases, with 4 bases of the junction left unmatched. The CDR3 is made up of 15 amino acids. The V gene's germline CDR1 is MDHEN and CDR2 SYDVKM. The CDR3 bases are TGTGCCAGCAGTTCGACTAGCGGGAGAAGAGAGACCCAGTACTTC. Its protein product is CASSSTSGRRETQYF.

The rearrangement joins TRBV20-1 to TRBJ1-2; D is unclear. CDR1 is DFQATT and CDR2 is SNEGSKA in the germline V gene (reference sequence). The CDR3 is made up of 11 amino acids. Trimming left V 0 bases short and J 7 bases short, with 6 bases between. CDR3 amino acids: CSAREIGGYTF. The CDR3 DNA follows: TGCAGTGCTAGAGAAATCGGTGGCTACACCTTC.

The chain carries TRBV29-1 and TRBJ1-2, with D maybe TRBD1 (6 bases). The CDR3 covers 11 residues. The V gene's germline CDR1 is SQVTM and CDR2 ANQGSEA. The germline V and J ends were trimmed by 3 bases and 8 bases, with 10 bases remaining between them. CDR3 sequence (DNA): TGCAGCGTTGAGGGGGCGGGCGGCTACACCTTC. Translated, it gives CSVEGAGGYTF.

This chain uses TRBV5-4 with TRBJ2-1, with 11 bases identical to TRBD2. CDR3 size: 15 residues. Germline trimming cut 4 bases from V and 6 bases from J; bases unmatched to any gene: 6. Germline assignment: CDR1 SGHNT and CDR2 YYREEE (reference sequence). The CDR3 DNA sequence: TGTGCCAGCAGCCGTAGCGGGGGGGCGTTCAATGAGCAGTTCTTC. Translation: CASSRSGGAFNEQFF.

The chain joins TRBV27 to TRBJ1-1, with a weak D call TRBD1 (6 bases). Germline V CDR1 and CDR2: MNHEY, SMNVEV (reference sequence). V lost 3 bases to trimming and J lost 3 bases, with 17 bases between them. The CDR3 runs to 16 residues. CDR3 amino acids: CASSFLSRAGDTEAFF. DNA for the CDR3: TGTGCCAGCAGTTTCCTCTCTAGGGCAGGGGACACTGAAGCTTTCTTT.

J is TRBJ2-3 and V is TRBV18, with 12 bases that match TRBD2. The CDR3 loop spans 18 amino acids. V was clipped by 3 bases and J by 2 bases; unmatched bases: 9. Germline CDR1 and CDR2: KGHSH and LQKENI. CDR3 sequence reads: CASSPITPSGGATDTQYF. The CDR3 DNA sequence: TGTGCCAGCTCACCCATCACCCCTAGCGGGGGGGCCACAGATACGCAGTATTTT. The full variable domain, with the rest looked up from reference TRBV18 and TRBJ2-3, is NAGVMQNPRHLVRRRGQEARLRCSPMKGHSHVYWYRQLPEEGLKFMVYLQKENIIDESGMPKERFSAEFPKEGPSILRIQQVVRGDSAAYFCASSPITPSGGATDTQYFGPGTRLTVL.

V usage is TRBV9 and J usage is TRBJ1-5, with TRBD1 identical over 7 bases. Germline CDR1 and CDR2: SGDLS and YYNGEE. The CDR3 extends over 15 amino acids. The V and J ends lost 0 bases and 6 bases, in that order; junction bases with no gene match: 6. DNA for the CDR3: TGTGCCAGCAGCGTAGAAGGGGGCTTGGGTCAGCCCCAGCATTTT. Translated, it gives CASSVEGGLGQPQHF.

This clone has just one count. This chain joins TRBV5-5 and TRBJ2-1; 8 bases map to TRBD1. After removal of 3 bases from V and 4 bases from J, the junction contained 18 bases not matched to a gene. Germline lookup yields CDR1 SGHKS and CDR2 YYEKEE (reference sequence). This CDR3 region has 19 residues. The CDR3 loop reads CASSYRPRTGTGPYNEQFF. The CDR3 nucleotides read TGTGCCAGCAGCTACCGGCCGCGCACCGGGACAGGCCCTTACAATGAGCAGTTCTTC.